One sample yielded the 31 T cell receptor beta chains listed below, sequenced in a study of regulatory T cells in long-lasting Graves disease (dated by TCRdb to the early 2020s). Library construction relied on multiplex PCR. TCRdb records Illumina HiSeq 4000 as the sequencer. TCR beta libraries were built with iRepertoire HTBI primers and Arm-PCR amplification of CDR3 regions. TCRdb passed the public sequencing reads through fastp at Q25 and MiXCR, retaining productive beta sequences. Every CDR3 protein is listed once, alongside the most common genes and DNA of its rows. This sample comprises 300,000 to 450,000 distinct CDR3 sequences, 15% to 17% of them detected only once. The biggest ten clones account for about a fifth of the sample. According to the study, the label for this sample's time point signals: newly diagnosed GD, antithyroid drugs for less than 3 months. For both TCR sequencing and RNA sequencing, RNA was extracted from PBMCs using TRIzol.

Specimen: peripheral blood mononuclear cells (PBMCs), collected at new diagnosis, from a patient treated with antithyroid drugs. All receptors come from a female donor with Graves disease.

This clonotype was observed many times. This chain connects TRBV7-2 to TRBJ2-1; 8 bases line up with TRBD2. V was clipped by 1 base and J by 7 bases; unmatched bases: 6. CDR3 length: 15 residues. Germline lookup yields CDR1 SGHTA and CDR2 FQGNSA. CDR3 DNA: TGTGCCAGCAGCTTAGTGGGACTAGGGATAAATGAGCAGTTCTTC. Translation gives CASSLVGLGINEQFF.

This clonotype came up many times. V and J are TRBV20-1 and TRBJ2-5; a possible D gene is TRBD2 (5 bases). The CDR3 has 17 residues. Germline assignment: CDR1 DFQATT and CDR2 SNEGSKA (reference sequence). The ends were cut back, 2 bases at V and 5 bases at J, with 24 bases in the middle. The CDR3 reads CSARPSVRQEEGETQYF. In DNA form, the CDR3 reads TGCAGTGCTAGACCTTCCGTGAGGCAGGAGGAAGGGGAGACCCAGTACTTC.

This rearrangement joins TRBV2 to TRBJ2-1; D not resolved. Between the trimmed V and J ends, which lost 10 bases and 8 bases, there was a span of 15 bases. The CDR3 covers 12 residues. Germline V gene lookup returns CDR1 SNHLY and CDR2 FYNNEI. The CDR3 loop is CATRPTYHEQFF. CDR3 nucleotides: TGTGCCACCCGACCTACATACCATGAGCAGTTCTTC.

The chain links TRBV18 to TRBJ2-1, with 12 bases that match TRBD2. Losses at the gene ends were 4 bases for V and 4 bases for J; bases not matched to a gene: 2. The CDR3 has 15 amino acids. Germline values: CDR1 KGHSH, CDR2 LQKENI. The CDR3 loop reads CASSQTSGGYNEQFF. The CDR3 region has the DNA TGTGCCAGCTCACAAACTAGCGGGGGGTACAATGAGCAGTTCTTC.

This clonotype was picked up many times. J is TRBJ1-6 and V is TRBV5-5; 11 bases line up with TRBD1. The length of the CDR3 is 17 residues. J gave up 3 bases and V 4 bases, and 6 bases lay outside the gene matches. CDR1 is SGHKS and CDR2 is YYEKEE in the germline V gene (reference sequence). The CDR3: CASSRGTGGVYNSPLHF. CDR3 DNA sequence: TGTGCCAGCAGCCGCGGGACAGGGGGTGTCTATAATTCACCCCTCCACTTT.

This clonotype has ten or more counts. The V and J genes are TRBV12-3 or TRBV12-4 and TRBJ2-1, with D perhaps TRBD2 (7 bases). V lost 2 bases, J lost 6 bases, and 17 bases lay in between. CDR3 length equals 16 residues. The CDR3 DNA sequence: TGTGCCAGCAGTTTAAGGCAGGGAGGGGGACTCAATGAGCAGTTCTTC. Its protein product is CASSLRQGGGLNEQFF.

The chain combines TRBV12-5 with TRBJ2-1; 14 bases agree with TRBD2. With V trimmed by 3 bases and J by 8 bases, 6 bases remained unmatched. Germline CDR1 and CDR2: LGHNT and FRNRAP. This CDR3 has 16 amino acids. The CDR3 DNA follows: TGTGCTAGTGGTTTCCGACTAGCGGGGGGGCCCTATGAGCAGTTCTTC. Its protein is CASGFRLAGGPYEQFF.

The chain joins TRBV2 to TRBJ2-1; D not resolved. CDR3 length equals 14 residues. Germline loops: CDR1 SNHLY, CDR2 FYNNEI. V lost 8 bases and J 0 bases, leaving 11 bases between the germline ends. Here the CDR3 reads CASGRTSSYNEQFF. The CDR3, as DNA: TGTGCCAGCGGTAGGACCAGCTCCTACAATGAGCAGTTCTTC.

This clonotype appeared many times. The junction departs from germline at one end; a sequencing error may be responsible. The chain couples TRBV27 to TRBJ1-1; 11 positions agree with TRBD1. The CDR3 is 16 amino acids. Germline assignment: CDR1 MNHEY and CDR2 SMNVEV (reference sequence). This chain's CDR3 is CASSQLRGTGGTKALF. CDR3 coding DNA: TGTGCCAGCAGTCAACTCCGGGGGACAGGGGGTACCAAGGCCCTCTTT.

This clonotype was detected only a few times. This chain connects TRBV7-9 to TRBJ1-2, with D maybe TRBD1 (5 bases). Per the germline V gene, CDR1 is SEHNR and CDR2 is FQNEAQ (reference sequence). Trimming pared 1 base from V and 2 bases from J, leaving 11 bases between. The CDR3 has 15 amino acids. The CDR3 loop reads CASSLDQGVNYGYTF. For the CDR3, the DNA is TGTGCCAGCAGCTTAGATCAGGGAGTGAACTATGGCTACACCTTC.

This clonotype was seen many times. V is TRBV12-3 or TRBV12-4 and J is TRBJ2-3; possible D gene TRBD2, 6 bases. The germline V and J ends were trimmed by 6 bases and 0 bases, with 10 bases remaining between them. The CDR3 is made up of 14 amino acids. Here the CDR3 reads CASSFAGSTDTQYF. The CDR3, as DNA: TGTGCCAGCAGCTTTGCGGGGAGCACAGATACGCAGTATTTT.

CDR3 in amino acids: CASFSPHQDRAVDQPQHF. In nucleotides, the CDR3 is TGTGCCAGTTTCTCACCTCACCAGGACAGGGCGGTGGATCAGCCCCAGCATTTT. The gene calls are TRBV19 and TRBJ1-5; 8 bases are shared with TRBD1. The germline CDR1 and CDR2 sequences are LNHDA and SQIVND (reference sequence). This CDR3 has 18 residues. Trimming took 8 bases from V and 5 from J; bases not matched to a gene: 20. Drawing the rest from reference TRBV19 and TRBJ1-5, the complete variable domain is DGGITQSPKYLFRKEGQNVTLSCEQNLNHDAMYWYRQDPGQGLRLIYYSQIVNDFQKGDIAEGYSVSREKKESFPLTVTSAQKNPTAFYLCASFSPHQDRAVDQPQHFGDGTRLSIL.

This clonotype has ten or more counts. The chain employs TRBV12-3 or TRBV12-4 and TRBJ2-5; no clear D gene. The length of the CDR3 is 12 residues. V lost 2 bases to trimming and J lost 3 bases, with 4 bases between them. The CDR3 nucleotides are TGTGCCAGCAGTTTATCCAAAGAGACCCAGTACTTC. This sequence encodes CASSLSKETQYF.

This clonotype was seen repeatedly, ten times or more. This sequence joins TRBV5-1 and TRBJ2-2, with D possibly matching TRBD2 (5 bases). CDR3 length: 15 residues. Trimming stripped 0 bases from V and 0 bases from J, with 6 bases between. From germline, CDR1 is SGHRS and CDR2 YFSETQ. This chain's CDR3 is CASSLAEANTGELFF. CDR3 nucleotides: TGCGCCAGCAGCTTGGCGGAGGCGAACACCGGGGAGCTGTTTTTT.

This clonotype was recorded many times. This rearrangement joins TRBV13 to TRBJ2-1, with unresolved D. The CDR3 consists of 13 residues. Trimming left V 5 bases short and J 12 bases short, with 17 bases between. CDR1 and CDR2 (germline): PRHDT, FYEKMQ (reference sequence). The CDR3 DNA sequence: TGTGCCAGCAGCACTACAGTCGCGCCAGGGCAGTTCTTC. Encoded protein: CASSTTVAPGQFF.

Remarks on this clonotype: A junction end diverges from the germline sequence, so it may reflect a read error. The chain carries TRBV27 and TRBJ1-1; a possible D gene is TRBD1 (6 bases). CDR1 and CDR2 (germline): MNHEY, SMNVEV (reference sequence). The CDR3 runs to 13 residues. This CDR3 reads CASSLQGNIEAFF. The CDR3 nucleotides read TGTGCCAGCAGTTTACAGGGGAACATTGAAGCTTTCTTT.

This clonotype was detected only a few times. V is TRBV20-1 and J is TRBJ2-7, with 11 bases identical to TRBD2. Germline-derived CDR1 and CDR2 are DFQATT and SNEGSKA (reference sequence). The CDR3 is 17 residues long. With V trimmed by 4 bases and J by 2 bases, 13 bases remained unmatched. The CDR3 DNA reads TGCAGTGCTAAGCCCTTCGGACTAGCGGGCGATCCCTACGAGCAGTACTTC. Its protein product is CSAKPFGLAGDPYEQYF.

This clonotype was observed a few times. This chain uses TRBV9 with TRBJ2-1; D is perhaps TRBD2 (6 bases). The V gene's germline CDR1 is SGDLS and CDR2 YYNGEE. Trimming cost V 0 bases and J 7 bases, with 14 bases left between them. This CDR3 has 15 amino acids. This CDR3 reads CASSVGRAARNEQFF. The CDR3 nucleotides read TGTGCCAGCAGCGTAGGGAGGGCCGCTCGGAATGAGCAGTTCTTC.

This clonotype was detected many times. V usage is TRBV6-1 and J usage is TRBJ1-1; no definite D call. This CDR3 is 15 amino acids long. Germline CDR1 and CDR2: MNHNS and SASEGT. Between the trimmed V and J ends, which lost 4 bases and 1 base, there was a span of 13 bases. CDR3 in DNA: TGTGCCAGCAGTGTGACCCGGTCGAGGAACACTGAAGCTTTCTTT. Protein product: CASSVTRSRNTEAFF.

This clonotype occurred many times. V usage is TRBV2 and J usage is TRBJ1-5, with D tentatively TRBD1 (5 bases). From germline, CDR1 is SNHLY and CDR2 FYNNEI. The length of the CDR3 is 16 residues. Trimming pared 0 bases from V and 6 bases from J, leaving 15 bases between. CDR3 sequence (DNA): TGTGCCAGCAGTGAAGCAGGGAGGGGTGTCGGTCAGCCCCAGCATTTT. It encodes CASSEAGRGVGQPQHF.

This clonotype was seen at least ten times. The chain's CDR3 is CSSSTPGLAGRTDTQYF. CDR3 sequence (DNA): TGCAGCTCATCGACCCCGGGACTAGCGGGGAGGACAGATACGCAGTATTTT. V usage is TRBV20-1 and J usage is TRBJ2-3; 13 bases are a match to TRBD2. Germline CDR1 reads DFQATT; CDR2 reads SNEGSKA (reference sequence). CDR3 length equals 17 residues.

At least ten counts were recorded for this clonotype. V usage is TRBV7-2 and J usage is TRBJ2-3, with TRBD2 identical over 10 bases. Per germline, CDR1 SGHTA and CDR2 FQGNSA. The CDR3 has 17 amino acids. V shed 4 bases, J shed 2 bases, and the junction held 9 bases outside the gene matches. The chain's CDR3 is CASSSNSGGTLTDTQYF. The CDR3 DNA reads TGTGCCAGCAGCTCCAATAGCGGGGGGACACTCACAGATACGCAGTATTTT.

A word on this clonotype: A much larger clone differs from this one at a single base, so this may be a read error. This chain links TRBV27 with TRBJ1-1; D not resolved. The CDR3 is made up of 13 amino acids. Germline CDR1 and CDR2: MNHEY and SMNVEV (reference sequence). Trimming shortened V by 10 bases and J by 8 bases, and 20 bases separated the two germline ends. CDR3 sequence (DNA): TGTGCCACCCAGCAAGGCGGGGTCACCGAAGCTTTCTTT. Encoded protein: CATQQGGVTEAFF.

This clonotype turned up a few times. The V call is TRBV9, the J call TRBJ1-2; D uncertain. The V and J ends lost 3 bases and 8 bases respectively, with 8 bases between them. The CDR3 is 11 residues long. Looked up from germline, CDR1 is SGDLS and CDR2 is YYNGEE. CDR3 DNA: TGTGCCAGCAGCGGAGTAAAAGGCTACACCTTC. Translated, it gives CASSGVKGYTF.

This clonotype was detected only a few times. The CDR3 here is CASSPTGVLTYNEQFF. The CDR3 DNA reads as TGTGCCAGCAGTCCTACTGGGGTCCTGACCTACAATGAGCAGTTCTTC. The chain recombines TRBV6-1 with TRBJ2-1; no clear D gene. Trimming cost V 5 bases and J 2 bases, with 16 bases left between them. Looked up from germline, CDR1 is MNHNS and CDR2 is SASEGT. The CDR3 spans 16 residues.

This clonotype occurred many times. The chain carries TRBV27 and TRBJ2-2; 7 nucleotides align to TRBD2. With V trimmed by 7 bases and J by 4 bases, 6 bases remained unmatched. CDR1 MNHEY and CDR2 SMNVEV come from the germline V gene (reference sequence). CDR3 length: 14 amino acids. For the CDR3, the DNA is TGTGCCAGCACCGCGGGAGTTAGCACCGGGGAGCTGTTTTTT. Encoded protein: CASTAGVSTGELFF.

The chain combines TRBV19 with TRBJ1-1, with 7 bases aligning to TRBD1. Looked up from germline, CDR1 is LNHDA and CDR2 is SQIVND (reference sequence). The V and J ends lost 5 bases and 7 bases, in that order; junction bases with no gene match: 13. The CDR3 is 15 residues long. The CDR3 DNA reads TGTGCCAGTAGTTTCCGGACAGGAACGGGTAATGAAGCTTTCTTT. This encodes CASSFRTGTGNEAFF.

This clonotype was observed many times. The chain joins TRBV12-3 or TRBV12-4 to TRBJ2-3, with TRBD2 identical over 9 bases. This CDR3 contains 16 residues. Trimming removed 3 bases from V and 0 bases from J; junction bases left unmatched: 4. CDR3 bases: TGTGCCAGCAGTTTTGGCGCGGGAGGGAGCACAGATACGCAGTATTTT. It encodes CASSFGAGGSTDTQYF.

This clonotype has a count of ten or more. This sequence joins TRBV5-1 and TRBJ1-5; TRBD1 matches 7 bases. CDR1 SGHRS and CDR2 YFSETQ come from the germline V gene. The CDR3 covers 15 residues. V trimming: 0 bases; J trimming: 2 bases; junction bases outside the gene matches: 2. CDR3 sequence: CASSLEGAGNQPQHF. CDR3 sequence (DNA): TGCGCCAGCAGCTTGGAGGGGGCTGGCAATCAGCCCCAGCATTTT.

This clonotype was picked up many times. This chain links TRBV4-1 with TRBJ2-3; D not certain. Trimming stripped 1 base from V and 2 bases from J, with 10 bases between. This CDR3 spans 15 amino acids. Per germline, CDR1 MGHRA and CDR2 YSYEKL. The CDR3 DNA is TGCGCCAGCAGCCAAGCCTACGGGCACACAGATACGCAGTATTTT. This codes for CASSQAYGHTDTQYF.

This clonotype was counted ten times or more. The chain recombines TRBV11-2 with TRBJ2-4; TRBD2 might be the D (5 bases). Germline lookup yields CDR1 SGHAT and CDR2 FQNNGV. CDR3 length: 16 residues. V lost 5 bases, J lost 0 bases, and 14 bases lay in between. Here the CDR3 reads CASSPAGGLAKNIQYF. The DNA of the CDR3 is TGTGCCAGCAGCCCCGCGGGTGGACTAGCCAAAAACATTCAGTACTTC.